Listed here are 21 T cell receptor beta chains from one sample, sequenced in a study of T cell responses to AZD1222 COVID-19 vaccine (dated by TCRdb to the early 2020s). Libraries were built with the immunoSEQ multiplex PCR assay. This immuneACCESS table, as held by TCRdb, lists in-frame sequences with V and J called but not all clones. Of the missing ones, under half trace to an unresolved V gene in checked studies; the others have no known cause. The sample data list about 150,000 clones, and approximately 91% of these were observed just once. The ten largest clones capture 1.5% to 2% of the sample. Interpreted using the paper, the time point label stands for: baseline before first vaccination. The specimen was peripheral blood, collected on day 0 of AZD1222 vaccination. These receptors originate from an adult in good health.

Comments on this clone: The same CDR3 can be traced to other DNA sequences in this sample. V gene TRBV14 combines with J gene TRBJ2-4; D is uncertain. The CDR3 has 16 amino acids. The germline V and J ends were trimmed by 1 base and 0 bases, with 10 bases remaining between them. The germline V gene has CDR1 SGHDN and CDR2 FVKESK. CDR3 DNA sequence: TGTGCCAGCAGCCAAGGGGTATTGTTAGCCAAAAACATTCAGTACTTC. Its protein is CASSQGVLLAKNIQYF.

The V and J genes are TRBV7-2 and TRBJ2-1; D ambiguous. Germline V gene data show CDR1 as SGHTA and CDR2 as FQGNSA. Trimming stripped 4 bases from V and 5 bases from J, with 9 bases between. This CDR3 region has 13 residues. The CDR3 bases are TGTGCCAGCAGCTCCTCCGACGACAATGAGCAGTTCTTC. This codes for CASSSSDDNEQFF.

The V and J genes are TRBV29-1 and TRBJ2-7; 9 positions match TRBD1. From germline, CDR1 is SQVTM and CDR2 ANQGSEA. V was pared by 5 bases and J by 6 bases, with 8 bases of the junction left unmatched. The CDR3 runs 13 residues. CDR3: CSVTGGASREQYF. In nucleotides, the CDR3 is TGCAGCGTTACAGGGGGCGCTTCACGCGAGCAGTACTTC.

The rearrangement links TRBV9 to TRBJ1-1; 8 positions agree with TRBD1. The CDR3 is 15 residues long. Germline CDR1 and CDR2: SGDLS and YYNGEE. The V gene end was trimmed by 0 bases and the J gene end by 3 bases; junction bases not matched to a gene: 4. For the CDR3, the DNA is TGTGCCAGCAGCGTAGGCAGGGGGCTTGACACTGAAGCTTTCTTT. This translates into CASSVGRGLDTEAFF.

This clone was counted between two and nine times. This sample includes further DNA sequences coding for the same CDR3. The gene calls are TRBV4-2 and TRBJ2-1; D not resolved. Deletions cut 1 base from V and 6 bases from J, with 4 bases between. Germline lookup yields CDR1 LGHNA and CDR2 YNFKEQ. CDR3 length: 12 amino acids. This CDR3 reads CASSQVSNEQFF. In DNA form, the CDR3 reads TGTGCCAGCAGCCAAGTCTCCAATGAGCAGTTCTTC.

The CDR3 DNA follows: TGTGCCAGCAGTGACGACGGGGGGGCTTCCCTAGCCAATGAGCAGTTCTTC. Its translation: CASSDDGGASLANEQFF. V usage is TRBV27 and J usage is TRBJ2-1; 8 bases align to TRBD2. The germline gives CDR1 MNHEY, CDR2 SMNVEV (reference sequence). V trimming: 5 bases; J trimming: 6 bases; junction bases outside the gene matches: 15. The CDR3 has 17 amino acids.

V usage is TRBV27 and J usage is TRBJ1-1; possible D gene TRBD1, 6 bases. The CDR3 is 13 amino acids. V lost 6 bases to trimming and J lost 4 bases, with 12 bases between them. Germline CDR1 reads MNHEY; CDR2 reads SMNVEV (reference sequence). The CDR3 DNA reads as TGTGCCAGCAGGACTTTAGGGGGCACTGAAGCTTTCTTT. The encoded protein is CASRTLGGTEAFF.

This clone was seen a few times. The same CDR3 arises from other DNA sequences in this sample as well. The chain uses TRBV12-3 or TRBV12-4 and TRBJ1-2; no reliable D call. V was clipped by 3 bases and J by 4 bases, with 6 bases between them. The CDR3 length is 12 residues. Written as DNA, the CDR3 is TGTGCCAGCAGTTTGGGCAGCTATGGCTACACCTTC. Amino acid sequence: CASSLGSYGYTF.

The gene calls are TRBV9 and TRBJ2-3; 9 nucleotides match TRBD2. Germline trimming cut 0 bases from V and 0 bases from J; bases unmatched to any gene: 14. The length of the CDR3 is 20 residues. Germline V lookup: CDR1 SGDLS, CDR2 YYNGEE. CDR3 sequence (DNA): TGTGCCAGCAGCGTAGCGCGGGAGACTAGCGGAGCTATTAGCACAGATACGCAGTATTTT. Encoded protein: CASSVARETSGAISTDTQYF.

V and J are TRBV5-4 and TRBJ2-5; TRBD1 matches at 10 bases. The ends lost 0 bases at V and 5 bases at J; junction bases unmatched: 4. Germline loops: CDR1 SGHNT, CDR2 YYREEE (reference sequence). The CDR3 sequence is 15 residues long. CDR3 bases: TGTGCCAGCAGCTTGGGCGACAGGGGGCGGGAGACCCAGTACTTC. Protein sequence: CASSLGDRGRETQYF. Complete variable domain (other parts from reference TRBV5-4 and TRBJ2-5): ETGVTQSPTHLIKTRGQQVTLRCSSQSGHNTVSWYQQALGQGPQFIFQYYREEENGRGNFPPRFSGLQFPNYSSELNVNALELDDSALYLCASSLGDRGRETQYFGPGTRLLVL.

The chain employs TRBV19 and TRBJ1-2, with D possibly matching TRBD1 (6 bases). V lost 3 bases and J lost 2, with 13 bases in between. Germline V gene lookup returns CDR1 LNHDA and CDR2 SQIVND (reference sequence). The CDR3 has 15 amino acids. Written as DNA, the CDR3 is TGTGCCAGTAGTATGGTGGTCGGACAGAACTATGGCTACACCTTC. It encodes CASSMVVGQNYGYTF.

V gene TRBV6-2 or TRBV6-3 combines with J gene TRBJ2-1; D possibly corresponds to TRBD2 (5 bases). The V gene's germline CDR1 is MNHEY and CDR2 SVGEGT. This CDR3 region has 13 residues. The V gene lost 0 bases and the J gene lost 5 bases, with 5 bases spanning the gap. CDR3 DNA sequence: TGTGCCAGCAGTTACTCGAGGGACAATGAGCAGTTCTTC. Amino acids: CASSYSRDNEQFF.

CDR3 amino acids: CASSGSGSTAETQYF. As DNA, the CDR3 is TGTGCCAGCAGTGGCAGCGGGTCCACAGCGGAGACCCAGTACTTC. The V and J genes are TRBV28 and TRBJ2-5, with D possibly TRBD2 on 6 matching bases. Germline V gene data show CDR1 as MDHEN and CDR2 as SYDVKM. The CDR3 is 15 residues long. V gave up 5 bases and J gave up 5 bases, with 18 bases separating them.

This clone occurred a few times. Other DNA sequences from this sample encode an identical CDR3 as well. The rearrangement uses TRBV19 and TRBJ2-7, with TRBD2 identical over 14 bases. Germline trimming cut 2 bases from V and 1 base from J; bases unmatched to any gene: 10. Per germline, CDR1 LNHDA and CDR2 SQIVND (reference sequence). The CDR3 runs 19 residues. The CDR3 DNA follows: TGTGCCAGTAGTATATCTCACGGACTAGCGGGAGGCCCATCCTACGAGCAGTACTTC. It specifies CASSISHGLAGGPSYEQYF.

The J gene is TRBJ2-5, the V gene TRBV15; TRBD2 matches 11 bases. The length of the CDR3 is 15 residues. V lost 3 bases, J lost 4 bases, and 4 bases stayed unmatched. In germline, CDR1 is LNHNV, CDR2 YYDKDF (reference sequence). CDR3: CATSSTSGSGETQYF. The CDR3 coding sequence is TGTGCCACCAGCAGTACTAGCGGGAGTGGAGAGACCCAGTACTTC.

This chain uses TRBV2 with TRBJ1-5, with D possibly being TRBD1 (6 bases). This CDR3 is built from 15 residues. CDR1 is SNHLY, CDR2 FYNNEI, per germline. V was cut by 5 bases and J by 0 bases, with 11 bases left in between. The CDR3 loop reads CASSRDNYSNQPQHF. In DNA form, the CDR3 reads TGTGCCAGCAGTCGGGACAACTATAGCAATCAGCCCCAGCATTTT.

The V and J genes are TRBV18 and TRBJ1-1; D perhaps matches TRBD1 (5 bases). The V end was cut by 6 bases, the J end by 5 bases, with 19 bases between. The CDR3 has 15 residues. Germline V gives CDR1 KGHSH, CDR2 LQKENI. CDR3 in DNA: TGTGCCAGCTCCCCCACCCGGTCCCGGGGGACTGAAGCTTTCTTT. Translation: CASSPTRSRGTEAFF. The entire variable domain, with the rest obtained from reference TRBV18 and TRBJ1-1, is as follows: NAGVMQNPRHLVRRRGQEARLRCSPMKGHSHVYWYRQLPEEGLKFMVYLQKENIIDESGMPKERFSAEFPKEGPSILRIQQVVRGDSAAYFCASSPTRSRGTEAFFGQGTRLTVV.

CDR3 DNA sequence: TGTGCCAGCAGGGGTCCCTTGACCTACGAGCAGTACTTC. This sequence encodes CASRGPLTYEQYF. The chain employs TRBV28 and TRBJ2-7; D ambiguous. CDR1 and CDR2 (germline): MDHEN, SYDVKM. Trimming took off 6 bases at V and 2 bases at J, with 11 bases between the two ends. The CDR3 length is 13 residues.

V and J are TRBV7-9 and TRBJ1-3; D is unclear. Trimming took off 0 bases at V and 4 bases at J, with 13 bases between the two ends. In germline, CDR1 is SEHNR, CDR2 FQNEAQ (reference sequence). The CDR3 extends over 16 amino acids. The DNA for the CDR3 is TGTGCCAGCAGCTTAGCGTTCGGGGAAGGAGGAAACACCATATATTTT. Protein sequence: CASSLAFGEGGNTIYF.

The chain employs TRBV18 and TRBJ2-7, with TRBD1 matching 9 bases. This CDR3 contains 15 residues. V gave up 3 bases and J gave up 3 bases; unmatched junction bases: 6. Germline assignment: CDR1 KGHSH and CDR2 LQKENI. The CDR3 DNA is TGTGCCAGCTCACCGGGACAGGGTATCAGCTACGAGCAGTACTTC. Encoded protein: CASSPGQGISYEQYF.

This clone was counted a single time. The V gene is TRBV6-5, the J gene TRBJ2-7, with D unresolved. Germline CDR1 MNHEY, CDR2 SVGAGI. This CDR3 region has 15 residues. V was pared by 2 bases and J by 4 bases, with 15 bases between. The CDR3 reads CASSYGFSAAYEQYF. The DNA for the CDR3 is TGTGCCAGCAGTTACGGTTTCTCCGCGGCTTACGAGCAGTACTTC.